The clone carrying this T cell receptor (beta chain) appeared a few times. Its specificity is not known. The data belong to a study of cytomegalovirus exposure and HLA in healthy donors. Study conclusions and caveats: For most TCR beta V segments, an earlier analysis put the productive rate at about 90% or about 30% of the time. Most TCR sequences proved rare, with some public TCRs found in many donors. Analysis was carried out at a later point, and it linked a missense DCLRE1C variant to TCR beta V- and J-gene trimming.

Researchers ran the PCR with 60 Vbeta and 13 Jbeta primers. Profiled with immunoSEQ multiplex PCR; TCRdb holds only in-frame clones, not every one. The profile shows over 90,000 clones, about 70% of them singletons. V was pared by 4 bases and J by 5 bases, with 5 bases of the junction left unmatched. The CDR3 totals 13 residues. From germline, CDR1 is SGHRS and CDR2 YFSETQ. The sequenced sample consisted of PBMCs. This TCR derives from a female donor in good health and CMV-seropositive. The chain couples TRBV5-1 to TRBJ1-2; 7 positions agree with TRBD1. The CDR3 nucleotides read TGCGCCAGCAGCCTGGGACAGACTTATGGCTACACCTTC. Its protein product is CASSLGQTYGYTF.